These T cell receptor beta chains were read from a single sample in a study of T cell responses to AZD1222 COVID-19 vaccine. Libraries were prepared by immunoSEQ multiplex PCR; TCRdb keeps only in-frame clonotypes and omits some of them. The data show 95,000 to 110,000 clones, nearly 90% seen once. Sequencing was performed on peripheral blood, taken 28 days after the second AZD1222 dose. These receptors all come from an adult who received the AZD1222 COVID-19 vaccine. The CDR3 runs from the conserved cysteine through the conserved F or W. The D gene is left open where the match is weak. Clone size appears in some rows only: once, few, many, or a class for an expanded clone.

J gene	D gene	V gene	clone size	CDR3 DNA	CDR3 protein
TRBJ1-3	.	TRBV7-9	.	TGTGCCAGCAGCGCCTCGGGGACTGGAAACACCATATATTTT	CASSASGTGNTIYF
TRBJ1-1	.	TRBV10-2	.	TGCGCCAGTATAATGAACACTGAAGCTTTCTTT	CASIMNTEAFF
TRBJ2-7	TRBD1	TRBV7-9	few	TGTGCCAGCAGCAGGACAGGGCTGGCCTACGAGCAGTACTTC	CASSRTGLAYEQYF
TRBJ2-7	.	TRBV3-1/TRBV3-2	.	TGTGCCAGCAGCCAAGCAGGAACTACCTACGAGCAGTACTTC	CASSQAGTTYEQYF
TRBJ1-1	.	TRBV7-8	.	TGTGCCAGCAGCCCGGGACCGGGAGTCGAAGCTTTCTTT	CASSPGPGVEAFF
TRBJ1-4	TRBD1	TRBV7-9	.	TGTGCCAGCAGCTCAGGACAGGCTTATGAAAAACTGTTTTTT	CASSSGQAYEKLFF
TRBJ1-1	.	TRBV29-1	.	TGCAGCGTCGCCCGGGGCATGAACACTGAAGCTTTCTTT	CSVARGMNTEAFF
TRBJ1-4	TRBD1	TRBV2	.	TGTGCCAGCAGTCTGGACAGGGGATATAATGAAAAACTGTTTTTT	CASSLDRGYNEKLFF
TRBJ2-1	.	TRBV28	.	TGTGCCAGCAGCGACTCCTTGTCCTACAATGAGCAGTTCTTC	CASSDSLSYNEQFF
TRBJ2-6	.	TRBV7-9	.	TGTGCCAGCAGCAAGGGCCCGGACGTCTCCTCTGGGGCCAACGTCCTGACTTTC	CASSKGPDVSSGANVLTF
TRBJ2-7	.	TRBV6-5	.	TGTGCCAGCAGGGAGGGGGCTGGTGTCTACGGGCAGTACTTC	CASREGAGVYGQYF
TRBJ2-4	.	TRBV12-3/TRBV12-4	.	TGTGCCAGCAAACTTGGGGTCACAAACATTCAGTACTTC	CASKLGVTNIQYF
TRBJ1-1	.	TRBV12-3/TRBV12-4	.	TGTGCCAGCAGCCTGACAAGGTCTGAAGCTTTCTTT	CASSLTRSEAFF
TRBJ2-1	TRBD1	TRBV5-1	.	TGCGCCAGCAGCTTGGATGACAGGGGAAGGGATGAGCAGTTCTTC	CASSLDDRGRDEQFF
TRBJ2-3	.	TRBV5-1	.	TGCGCCAGCAGCTTGGCTGTAGTCGCAGATACGCAGTATTTT	CASSLAVVADTQYF